This T cell receptor beta chain was retrieved from a study of cytomegalovirus exposure and HLA in healthy donors. Profiled with immunoSEQ multiplex PCR; TCRdb holds only in-frame clones, not every one. Among tens of thousands of clones listed, roughly 93% were seen once. This clone was seen just once. This clonotype was sampled from a man between 25 and 39 years old in good health and CMV-seronegative. Sequencing was performed on PBMCs.

The CDR3 is CASSLFGRRGVNTGELFF. CDR3 DNA sequence: TGTGCCAGCAGCTTATTTGGGCGGCGGGGGGTGAACACCGGGGAGCTGTTTTTT. The chain carries TRBV7-2 and TRBJ2-2, with 8 bases fitting TRBD2. In germline, CDR1 is SGHTA, CDR2 FQGNSA. The CDR3 is 18 amino acids. Losses at the gene ends were 2 bases for V and 1 base for J; bases not matched to a gene: 9. Looking up the rest from reference TRBV7-2 and TRBJ2-2 gives the full variable domain: GAGVSQSPSNKVTEKGKDVELRCDPISGHTALYWYRQSLGQGLEFLIYFQGNSAPDKSGLPSDRFSAERTGGSVSTLTIQRTQQEDSAVYLCASSLFGRRGVNTGELFFGEGSRLTVL.